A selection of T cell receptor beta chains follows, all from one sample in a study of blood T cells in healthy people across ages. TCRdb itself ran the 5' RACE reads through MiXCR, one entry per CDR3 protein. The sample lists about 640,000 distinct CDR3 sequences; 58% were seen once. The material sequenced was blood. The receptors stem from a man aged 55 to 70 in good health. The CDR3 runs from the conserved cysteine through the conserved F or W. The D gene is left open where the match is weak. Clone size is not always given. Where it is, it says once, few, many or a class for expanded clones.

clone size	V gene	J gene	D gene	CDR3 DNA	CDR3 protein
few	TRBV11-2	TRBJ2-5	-	TGTGCCAGCAGAAGGACTGGCGGGTGGTACCAAGAGACCCAGTACTTC	CASRRTGGWYQETQYF
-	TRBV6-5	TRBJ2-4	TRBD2	TGTGCCAGCAGTTACTCGAGTAGCGGGGGTGCCAAAAACATTCAGTACTTC	CASSYSSSGGAKNIQYF
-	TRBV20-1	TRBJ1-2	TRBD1	TGCAGTGCTAGCGACAGGGGCAATGGCTACACCTTC	CSASDRGNGYTF
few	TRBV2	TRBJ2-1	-	TGTGCCAGCAGTGACAAGGGGGGGCGCTACAATGAGCAGTTCTTC	CASSDKGGRYNEQFF
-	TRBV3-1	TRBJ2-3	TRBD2	TGTGCCAGCAGCCAAGCCGGGACTAGCGGGGCAGATACGCAGTATTTT	CASSQAGTSGADTQYF
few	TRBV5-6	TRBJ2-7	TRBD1	TGTGCCAGCAGCCCCGGGACAGGGTTAACCTACGAGCAGTACTTC	CASSPGTGLTYEQYF
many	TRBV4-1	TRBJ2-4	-	TGCGCCAGCAGCCACGTGGCTACACGGGGCAAAAACATTCAGTACTTC	CASSHVATRGKNIQYF
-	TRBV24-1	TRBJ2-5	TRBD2	TGTGCCACCAGTGACTCGGGAGGGGTGGAGACCCAGTACTTC	CATSDSGGVETQYF
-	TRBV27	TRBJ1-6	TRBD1	TGTGCCAGCAGTCAGGGACAGGGGTTTTCACCCCTCCACTTT	CASSQGQGFSPLHF
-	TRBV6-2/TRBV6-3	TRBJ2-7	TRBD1	TGTGCCAGCAGGGAGGACAGGCCTCCCTACGAGCAGTACTTC	CASREDRPPYEQYF
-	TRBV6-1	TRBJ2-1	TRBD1	TGTGCCAGCAGAGGACAGGGGTCGAGCTCCTACAATGAGCAGTTCTTC	CASRGQGSSSYNEQFF
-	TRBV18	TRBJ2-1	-	TGTGCCAGCTCACCACCCAACAGGGACGGCGGTGGAAATGAGCAGTTCTTC	CASSPPNRDGGGNEQFF
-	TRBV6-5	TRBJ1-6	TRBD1	TGTGCCAGCAGTCGACAGGGGATAGGCTATTCACCCCTCCACTTT	CASSRQGIGYSPLHF
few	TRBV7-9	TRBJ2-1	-	TGTGCCAGCAGCCCCCCTTTCAGCTCGGTGGGTGAGCAGTTCTTC	CASSPPFSSVGEQFF
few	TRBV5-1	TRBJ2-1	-	TGCGCCAGCAGCAGCTTGTCAGGGGCGTTGGAGGGATACAATGAGCAGTTCTTC	CASSSLSGALEGYNEQFF
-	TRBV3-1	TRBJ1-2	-	TGTGCCAGCAGCCAGACTATGGAGGGTGGAGGCTACACCTTC	CASSQTMEGGGYTF
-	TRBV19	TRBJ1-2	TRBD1	TGTGCCACTACGAAGGACAGGGGGCAGATCTATGGCTACACCTTC	CATTKDRGQIYGYTF
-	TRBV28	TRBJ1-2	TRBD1	TGTGCCAGCAGTTTATGGGGGACAGGGCCATCTAACTATGGCTACACCTTC	CASSLWGTGPSNYGYTF
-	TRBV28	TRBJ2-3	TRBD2	TGTGCCAGCAGCCCACTAGCGGACACAGATACGCAGTATTTT	CASSPLADTDTQYF
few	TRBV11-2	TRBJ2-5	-	TGTGCCAGCAGCTTATGGCCGGGGACTCGGGAGACCCAGTACTTC	CASSLWPGTRETQYF
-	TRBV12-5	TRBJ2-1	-	TGTGCTAGTGGTTTGGTATCGCCAGGGCGAAACAATGAGCAGTTCTTC	CASGLVSPGRNNEQFF
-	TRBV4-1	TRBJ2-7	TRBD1	TGCGCCAGCAGCCATCTCGGACAGGGTGTGTACGAGCAGTACTTC	CASSHLGQGVYEQYF
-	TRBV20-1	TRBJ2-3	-	TGCAGTGCTAGAGATTTAAGAGCGGGTACGCAGTATTTT	CSARDLRAGTQYF
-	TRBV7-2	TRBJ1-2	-	TGTGCCAGCAGCTTTCGACAGTCGGCGGGCTACACCTTC	CASSFRQSAGYTF
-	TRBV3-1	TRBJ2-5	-	TGTGCCAGCAGCCAAGCAGCAATTGGGACCCAGTACTTC	CASSQAAIGTQYF
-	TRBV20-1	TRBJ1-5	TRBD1	TGCAGTGCTAGCTCACCAGGGGGGGGTTGGGATCAGCCCCAGCATTTT	CSASSPGGGWDQPQHF
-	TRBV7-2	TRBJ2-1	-	TGTGCCAGCAGCCGATTACGGGTCAATGAGCAGTTCTTC	CASSRLRVNEQFF
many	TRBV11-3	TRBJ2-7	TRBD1	TGTGCCAGCAGCCCGTGGGACAGGCCCTACGAGCAGTACTTC	CASSPWDRPYEQYF
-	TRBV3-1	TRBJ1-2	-	TGTGCCAGCAGCCAAGTGAGCTATGGCTACACCTTC	CASSQVSYGYTF
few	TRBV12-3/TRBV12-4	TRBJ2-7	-	TGTGCCAGCACTAGGGGGGGGGCCTCCTACGAGCAGTACTTC	CASTRGGASYEQYF
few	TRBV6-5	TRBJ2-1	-	TGTGCCAGCAGTACAGGGGGGGGAGGTGAGCAGTTCTTC	CASSTGGGGEQFF
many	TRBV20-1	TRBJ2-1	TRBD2	TGCAGTGCTAGGGCATTTGCGTCGCGGGGGGGGGAGCAGTTCTTC	CSARAFASRGGEQFF
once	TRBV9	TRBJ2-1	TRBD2	TGTGCCAGCAGCGTAGCGGGGGGGCGAGGGTTGAGTGATGAGCAGTTCTTC	CASSVAGGRGLSDEQFF
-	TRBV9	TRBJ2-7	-	TGTGCCAGCAGCGTAGCTACAACAGCCTACGAGCAGTACTTC	CASSVATTAYEQYF
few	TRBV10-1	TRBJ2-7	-	TGCGCCAGCAGTGAGGCAGGGGTAGGGCAGTACTTC	CASSEAGVGQYF
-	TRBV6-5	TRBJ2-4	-	TGTGCCAGCAGTGAGGGGTCCTCCTTAAACATTCAGTACTTC	CASSEGSSLNIQYF
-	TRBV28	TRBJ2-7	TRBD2	TGTGCCAGCAGTTTTCCTGGGACTAGCGGTGGCGAGCAGTACTTC	CASSFPGTSGGEQYF
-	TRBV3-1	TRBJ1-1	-	TGTGCCAGCAGCCAGGATCAGGGGCGCGCTGAAGCTTTCTTT	CASSQDQGRAEAFF
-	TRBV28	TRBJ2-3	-	TGTGCCAGCGGGCAGGCCAGCACAGATACGCAGTATTTT	CASGQASTDTQYF
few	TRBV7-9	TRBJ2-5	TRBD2	TGTGCCAGCAGCTTATGGCGGGGGGAAGAGACCCAGTACTTC	CASSLWRGEETQYF
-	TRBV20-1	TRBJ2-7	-	TGCAGTGCTAGAGATCCCCAGGACAGTACCTACGAGCAGTACTTC	CSARDPQDSTYEQYF
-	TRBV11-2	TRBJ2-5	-	TGTGCCAGCAGCCCCCCCCCCACCTATGGGGAGCAGTACTTC	CASSPPPTYGEQYF
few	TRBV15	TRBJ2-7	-	TGTGCCACCAGCAGACGCGGTCGCCACGAGCAGTACTTC	CATSRRGRHEQYF
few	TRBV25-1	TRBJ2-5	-	TGTGCCAGCTCCGTAGCCGGTACGGAGACCCAGTACTTC	CASSVAGTETQYF
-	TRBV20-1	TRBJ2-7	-	TGCAGTGCTAGAGAGTCCAGCAAGTGGCGGGAGCAGTACTTC	CSARESSKWREQYF
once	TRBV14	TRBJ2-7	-	TGTGCCAGCAGCCAAGCCACAGGTCACCCCTACGAGCAGTACTTC	CASSQATGHPYEQYF
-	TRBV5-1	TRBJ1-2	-	TGCGCCAGCAGCCCTAGTGGCGCGAGGGGTGGCTACACCTTC	CASSPSGARGGYTF